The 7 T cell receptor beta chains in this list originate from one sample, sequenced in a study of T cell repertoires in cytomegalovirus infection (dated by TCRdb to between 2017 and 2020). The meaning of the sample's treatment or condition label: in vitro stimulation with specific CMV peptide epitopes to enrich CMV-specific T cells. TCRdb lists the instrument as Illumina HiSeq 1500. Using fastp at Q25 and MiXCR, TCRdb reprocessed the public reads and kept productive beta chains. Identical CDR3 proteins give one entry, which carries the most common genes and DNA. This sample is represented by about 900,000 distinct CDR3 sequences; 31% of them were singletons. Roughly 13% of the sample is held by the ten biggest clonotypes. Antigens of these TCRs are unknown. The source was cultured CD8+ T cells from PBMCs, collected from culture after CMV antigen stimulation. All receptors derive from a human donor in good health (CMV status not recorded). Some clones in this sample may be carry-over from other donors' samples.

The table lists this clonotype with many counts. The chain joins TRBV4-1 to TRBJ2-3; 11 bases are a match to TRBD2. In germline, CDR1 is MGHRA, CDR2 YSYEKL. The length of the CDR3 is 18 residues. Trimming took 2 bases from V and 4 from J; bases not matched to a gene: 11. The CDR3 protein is CASSQWYETSGEADTQYF. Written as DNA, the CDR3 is TGCGCCAGCAGCCAATGGTACGAGACTAGCGGGGAAGCAGATACGCAGTATTTT.

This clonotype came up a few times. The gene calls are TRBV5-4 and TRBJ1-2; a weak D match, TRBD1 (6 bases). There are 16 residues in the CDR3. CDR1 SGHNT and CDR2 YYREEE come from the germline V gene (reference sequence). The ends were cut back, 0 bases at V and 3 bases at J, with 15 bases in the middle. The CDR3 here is CASSLEFGGPHYGYTF. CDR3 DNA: TGTGCCAGCAGCTTGGAGTTCGGGGGGCCTCACTATGGCTACACCTTC. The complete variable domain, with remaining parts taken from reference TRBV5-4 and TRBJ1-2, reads ETGVTQSPTHLIKTRGQQVTLRCSSQSGHNTVSWYQQALGQGPQFIFQYYREEENGRGNFPPRFSGLQFPNYSSELNVNALELDDSALYLCASSLEFGGPHYGYTFGSGTRLTVV.

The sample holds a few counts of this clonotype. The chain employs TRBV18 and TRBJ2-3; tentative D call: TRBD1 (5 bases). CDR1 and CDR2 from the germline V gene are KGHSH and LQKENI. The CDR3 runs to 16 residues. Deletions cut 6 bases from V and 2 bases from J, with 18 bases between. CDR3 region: CASSFLGAGITDTQYF. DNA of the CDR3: TGTGCCAGCTCCTTTTTAGGGGCAGGTATCACAGATACGCAGTATTTT.

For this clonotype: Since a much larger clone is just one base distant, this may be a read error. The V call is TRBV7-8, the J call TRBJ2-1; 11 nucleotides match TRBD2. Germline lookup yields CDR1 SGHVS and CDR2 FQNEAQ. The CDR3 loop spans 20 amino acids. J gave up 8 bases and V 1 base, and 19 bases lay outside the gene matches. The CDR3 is CASSLVYHSVVSGGADEQFF. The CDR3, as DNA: TGTGCCAGCAGCTTAGTATATCATTCGGTTGTTAGCGGGGGGGCAGATGAGCAGTTCTTC.

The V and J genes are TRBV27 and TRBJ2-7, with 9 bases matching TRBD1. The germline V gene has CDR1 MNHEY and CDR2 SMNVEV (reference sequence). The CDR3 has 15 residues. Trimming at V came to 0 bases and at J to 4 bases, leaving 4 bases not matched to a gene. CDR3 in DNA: TGTGCCAGCAGTTTATCCCGGACAGGGGTTTACGAGCAGTACTTC. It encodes CASSLSRTGVYEQYF.

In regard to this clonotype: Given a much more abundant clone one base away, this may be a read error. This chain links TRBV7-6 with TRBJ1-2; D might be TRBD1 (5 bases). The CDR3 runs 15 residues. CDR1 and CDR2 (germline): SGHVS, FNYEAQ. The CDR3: CVSSLAGRGMSGYTF. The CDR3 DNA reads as TGTGTCAGCAGCTTAGCGGGGAGGGGCATGTCTGGCTACACCTTC.

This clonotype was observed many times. CDR3 nucleotides: TGTGCCAGCAGTGAAATTGACGCGGGGGCTGGCGTTGGCTACACCTTC. This translates into CASSEIDAGAGVGYTF. The chain recombines TRBV6-1 with TRBJ1-2; maybe TRBD1 (6 bases). Germline CDR1 and CDR2: MNHNS and SASEGT. V shed 2 bases and J shed 7 bases, with 20 bases lying between them. The CDR3 sequence is 16 residues long.